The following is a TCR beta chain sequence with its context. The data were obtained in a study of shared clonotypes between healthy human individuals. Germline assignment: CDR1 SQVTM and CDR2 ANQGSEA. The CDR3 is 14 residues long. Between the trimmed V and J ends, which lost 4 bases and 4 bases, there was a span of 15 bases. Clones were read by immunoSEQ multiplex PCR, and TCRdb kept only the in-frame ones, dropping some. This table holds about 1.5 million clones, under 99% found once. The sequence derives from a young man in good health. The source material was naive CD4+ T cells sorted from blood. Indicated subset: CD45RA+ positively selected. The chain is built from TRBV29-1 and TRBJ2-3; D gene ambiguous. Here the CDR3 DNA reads TGCAGCGTTGTGGCCCCCTTAAGACCAGATACGCAGTATTTT. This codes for CSVVAPLRPDTQYF.